The 5 T cell receptor beta chains below were found in one sample sequenced in a study of Tregs in tolerant kidney transplant recipients. Measured with immunoSEQ multiplex PCR; TCRdb has only the in-frame clones, and not every one. Altogether 75,000 to 100,000 clones are present, over 85% being singletons, with the ten largest covering over 3.5%. Material: CD8+ T cells from blood. Receptor source: a human donor in good health.

The genes are TRBV5-4 and TRBJ1-5, with D uncertain. The CDR3 is 13 residues long. V lost 0 bases and J lost 4, with 5 bases in between. The germline V gene encodes CDR1 SGHNT and CDR2 YYREEE (reference sequence). CDR3 DNA: TGTGCCAGCAGCTTGGCTGGAAATCAGCCCCAGCATTTT. Protein sequence: CASSLAGNQPQHF.

The chain joins TRBV18 to TRBJ1-2, with D possibly being TRBD1 (5 bases). V lost 3 bases and J 4 bases, leaving 12 bases between the germline ends. The CDR3 spans 14 residues. Germline V gene sequence: CDR1 KGHSH, CDR2 LQKENI. CDR3 residues: CASSPDGTVYGYTF. CDR3 DNA: TGTGCCAGCTCACCGGACGGGACGGTCTATGGCTACACCTTC.

About this clone itself: Sequence at one end of the junction differs from germline and may be a read error. Other nucleotide sequences in the sample specify the same CDR3. This chain joins TRBV11-2 and TRBJ2-3; D ambiguous. This CDR3 region has 16 residues. The germline V gene encodes CDR1 SGHAT and CDR2 FQNNGV. CDR3 amino acids: CASSLGPYLSTDTQYF. The CDR3 DNA follows: TGTGCCAGCAGCTTAGGGCCCTATCTTAGCACAGATACACAGTATTTT.

This clone was detected once. The CDR3 DNA follows: TGTGCCAGCAGCGTAGACCCGTACAATGAGCAGTTCTTC. Translation gives CASSVDPYNEQFF. The gene calls are TRBV9 and TRBJ2-1; no clear D gene. The germline V gene has CDR1 SGDLS and CDR2 YYNGEE. The CDR3 contains 13 residues. Trimming took 0 bases from V and 4 from J, leaving 5 bases between them.

The chain is built from TRBV11-2 and TRBJ2-7; the D is unclear. Trimming shortened V by 6 bases and J by 3 bases, and 30 bases separated the two germline ends. The CDR3 is made up of 19 amino acids. CDR1 is SGHAT and CDR2 is FQNNGV in the germline V gene. CDR3 protein: CASSSGQVGTLRPVYEQYF. The CDR3 coding sequence is TGTGCCAGCAGTTCCGGCCAAGTCGGAACCCTACGACCGGTCTACGAGCAGTACTTC.